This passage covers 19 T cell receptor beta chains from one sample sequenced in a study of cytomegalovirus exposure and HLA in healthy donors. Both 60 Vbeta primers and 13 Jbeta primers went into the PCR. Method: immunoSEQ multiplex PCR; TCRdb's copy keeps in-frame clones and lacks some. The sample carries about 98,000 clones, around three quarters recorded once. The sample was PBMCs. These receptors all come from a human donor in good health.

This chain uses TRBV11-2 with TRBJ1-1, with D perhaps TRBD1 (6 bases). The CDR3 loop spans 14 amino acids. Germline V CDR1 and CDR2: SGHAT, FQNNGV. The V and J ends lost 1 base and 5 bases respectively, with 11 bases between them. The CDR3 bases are TGTGCCAGCAGCTTAGGACAGGCATGGACTGAAGCTTTCTTT. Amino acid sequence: CASSLGQAWTEAFF. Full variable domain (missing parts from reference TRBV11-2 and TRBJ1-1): EAGVAQSPRYKIIEKRQSVAFWCNPISGHATLYWYQQILGQGPKLLIQFQNNGVVDDSQLPKDRFSAERLKGVDSTLKIQPAKLEDSAVYLCASSLGQAWTEAFFGQGTRLTVV.

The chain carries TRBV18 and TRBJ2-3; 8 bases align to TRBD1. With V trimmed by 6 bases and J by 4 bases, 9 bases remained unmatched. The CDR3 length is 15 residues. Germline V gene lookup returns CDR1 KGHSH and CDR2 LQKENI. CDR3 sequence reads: CASSAGQGISDTQYF. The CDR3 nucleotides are TGTGCCAGCTCTGCTGGACAGGGCATCTCAGATACGCAGTATTTT.

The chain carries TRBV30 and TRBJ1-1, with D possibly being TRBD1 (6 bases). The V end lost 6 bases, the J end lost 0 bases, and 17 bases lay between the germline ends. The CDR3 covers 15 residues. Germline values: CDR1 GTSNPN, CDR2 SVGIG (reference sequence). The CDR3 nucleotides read TGTGCCTGTTCAGAGAAAGGGGGAATGAACACTGAAGCTTTCTTT. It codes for CACSEKGGMNTEAFF.

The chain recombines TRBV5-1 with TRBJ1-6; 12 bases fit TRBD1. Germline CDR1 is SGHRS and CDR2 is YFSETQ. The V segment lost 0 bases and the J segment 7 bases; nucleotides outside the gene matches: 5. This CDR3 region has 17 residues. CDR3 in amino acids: CASSLEGTGGPNSPLHF. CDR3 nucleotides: TGCGCCAGCAGCTTGGAGGGGACAGGGGGCCCGAATTCACCCCTCCACTTT.

The CDR3 DNA reads TGTGCCAGCAGCTTGGGGAGGACTAGCGGGAGGACCTATTACAATGAGCAGTTCTTC. Its translation: CASSLGRTSGRTYYNEQFF. This chain connects TRBV5-6 to TRBJ2-1; TRBD2 matches 14 bases. With 0 bases clipped from V and 4 bases from J, the junction kept 9 bases outside the gene matches. The length of the CDR3 is 19 residues. The germline V gene has CDR1 SGHDT and CDR2 YYEEEE.

CDR3 amino acids: CAWSNGVGQPQHF. CDR3 nucleotide sequence: TGTGCCTGGAGTAACGGGGTAGGGCAGCCCCAGCATTTT. The chain uses TRBV30 and TRBJ1-5; the D is unclear. The V and J ends lost 2 bases and 7 bases respectively, with 12 bases between them. The germline V gene encodes CDR1 GTSNPN and CDR2 SVGIG (reference sequence). This CDR3 has 13 residues. The full variable domain, its missing parts supplied by reference TRBV30 and TRBJ1-5, is SQTIHQWPATLVQPVGSPLSLECTVEGTSNPNLYWYRQAAGRGLQLLFYSVGIGQISSEVPQNLSASRPQDRQFILSSKKLLLSDSGFYLCAWSNGVGQPQHFGDGTRLSIL.

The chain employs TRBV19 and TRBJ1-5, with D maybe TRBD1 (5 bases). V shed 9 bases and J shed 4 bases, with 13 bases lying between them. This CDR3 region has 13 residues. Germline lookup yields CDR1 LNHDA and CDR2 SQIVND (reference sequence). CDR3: CASLDRQNQPQHF. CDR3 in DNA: TGTGCCAGCTTAGACAGACAAAATCAGCCCCAGCATTTT. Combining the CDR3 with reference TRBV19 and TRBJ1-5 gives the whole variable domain DGGITQSPKYLFRKEGQNVTLSCEQNLNHDAMYWYRQDPGQGLRLIYYSQIVNDFQKGDIAEGYSVSREKKESFPLTVTSAQKNPTAFYLCASLDRQNQPQHFGDGTRLSIL.

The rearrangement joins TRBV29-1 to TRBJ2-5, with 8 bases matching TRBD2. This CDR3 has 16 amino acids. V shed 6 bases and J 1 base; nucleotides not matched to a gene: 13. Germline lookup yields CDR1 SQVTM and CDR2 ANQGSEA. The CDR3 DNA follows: TGCAGCGTAGACTCCGGCGGTAGCGGGGTCCAAGAGACCCAGTACTTC. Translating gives CSVDSGGSGVQETQYF.

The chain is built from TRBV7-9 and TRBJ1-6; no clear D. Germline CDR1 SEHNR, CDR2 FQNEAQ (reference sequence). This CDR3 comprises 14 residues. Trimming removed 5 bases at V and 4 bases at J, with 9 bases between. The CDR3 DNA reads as TGTGCCAGCAGCCCACACGAATATAATTCACCCCTCCACTTT. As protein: CASSPHEYNSPLHF. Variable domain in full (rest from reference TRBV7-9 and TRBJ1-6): DTGVSQNPRHKITKRGQNVTFRCDPISEHNRLYWYRQTLGQGPEFLTYFQNEAQLEKSRLLSDRFSAERPKGSFSTLEIQRTEQGDSAMYLCASSPHEYNSPLHFGNGTRLTVT.

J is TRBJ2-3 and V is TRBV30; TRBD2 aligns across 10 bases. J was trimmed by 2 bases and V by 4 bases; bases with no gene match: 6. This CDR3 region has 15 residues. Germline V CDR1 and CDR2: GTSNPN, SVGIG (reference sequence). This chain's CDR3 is CAWTLTSGVTDTQYF. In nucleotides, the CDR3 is TGTGCCTGGACTCTCACTAGCGGGGTCACAGATACGCAGTATTTT.

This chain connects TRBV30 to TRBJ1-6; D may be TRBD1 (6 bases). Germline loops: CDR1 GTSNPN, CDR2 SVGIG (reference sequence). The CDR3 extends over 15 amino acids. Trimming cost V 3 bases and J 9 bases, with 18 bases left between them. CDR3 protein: CAWSEQGFGGSPLHF. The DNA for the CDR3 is TGTGCCTGGAGCGAACAGGGTTTCGGTGGTTCACCCCTCCACTTT.

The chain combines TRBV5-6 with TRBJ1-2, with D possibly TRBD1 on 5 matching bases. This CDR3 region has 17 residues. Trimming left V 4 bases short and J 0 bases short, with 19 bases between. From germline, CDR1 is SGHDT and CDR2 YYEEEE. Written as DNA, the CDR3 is TGTGCCAGCAGCCGCCCCCTGGGGGACTTAGCTAACTATGGCTACACCTTC. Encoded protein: CASSRPLGDLANYGYTF.

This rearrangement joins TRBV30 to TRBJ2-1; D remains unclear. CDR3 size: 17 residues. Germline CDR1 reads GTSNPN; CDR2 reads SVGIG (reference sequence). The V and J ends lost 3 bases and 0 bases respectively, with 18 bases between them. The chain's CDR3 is CAWRRFGTYSSYNEQFF. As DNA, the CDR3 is TGTGCCTGGAGGAGGTTCGGAACTTATAGCTCCTACAATGAGCAGTTCTTC.

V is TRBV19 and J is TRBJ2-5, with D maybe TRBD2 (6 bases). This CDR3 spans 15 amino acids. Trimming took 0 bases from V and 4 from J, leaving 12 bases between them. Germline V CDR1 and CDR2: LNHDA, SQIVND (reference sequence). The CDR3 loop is CASSIDPRGRETQYF. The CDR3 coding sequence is TGTGCCAGTAGTATAGATCCGCGGGGTCGAGAGACCCAGTACTTC.

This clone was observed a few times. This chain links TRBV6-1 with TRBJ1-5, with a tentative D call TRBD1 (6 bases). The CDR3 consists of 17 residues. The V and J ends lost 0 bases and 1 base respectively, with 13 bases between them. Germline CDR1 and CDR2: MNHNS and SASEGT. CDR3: CASSEAQKQGSNQPQHF. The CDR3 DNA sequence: TGTGCCAGCAGTGAAGCACAGAAACAGGGAAGCAATCAGCCCCAGCATTTT.

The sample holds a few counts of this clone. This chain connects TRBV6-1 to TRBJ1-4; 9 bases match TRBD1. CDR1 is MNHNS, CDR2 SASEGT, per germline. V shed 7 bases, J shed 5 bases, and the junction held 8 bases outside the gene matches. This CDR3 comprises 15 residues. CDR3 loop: CASTGQGPGNEKLFF. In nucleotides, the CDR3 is TGTGCCAGCACCGGACAGGGGCCGGGGAATGAAAAACTGTTTTTT.

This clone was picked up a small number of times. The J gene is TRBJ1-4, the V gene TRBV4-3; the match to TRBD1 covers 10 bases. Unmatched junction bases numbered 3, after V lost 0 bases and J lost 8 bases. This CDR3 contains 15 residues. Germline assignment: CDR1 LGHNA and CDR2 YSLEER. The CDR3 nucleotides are TGCGCCAGCAGCCAAGATGGGACAGGGGAAGAAAAACTGTTTTTT. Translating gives CASSQDGTGEEKLFF.

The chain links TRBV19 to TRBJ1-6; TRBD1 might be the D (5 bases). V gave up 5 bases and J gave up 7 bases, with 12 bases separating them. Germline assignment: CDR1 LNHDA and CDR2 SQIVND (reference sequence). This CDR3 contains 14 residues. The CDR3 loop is CASSSRQPNSPLHF. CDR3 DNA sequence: TGTGCCAGTAGTTCAAGACAGCCGAATTCACCCCTCCACTTT.

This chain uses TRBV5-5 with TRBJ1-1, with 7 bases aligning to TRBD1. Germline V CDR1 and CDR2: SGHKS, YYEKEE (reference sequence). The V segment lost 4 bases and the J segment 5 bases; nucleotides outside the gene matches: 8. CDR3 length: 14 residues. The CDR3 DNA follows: TGTGCCAGCAGCACCCGACAGGGCAATACTGAAGCTTTCTTT. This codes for CASSTRQGNTEAFF.